This entry features one T cell receptor beta chain sequence. Antigen specificity is unknown. No patient had autoimmune disease or received systemic immunosuppression. Assay: immunoSEQ multiplex PCR; the TCRdb copy retains only in-frame clones and omits some. The repertoire holds 90,000 to 100,000 clones, with around 95% as singletons. Germline lookup yields CDR1 SGHAT and CDR2 FQNNGV. This CDR3 comprises 14 residues. With V trimmed by 7 bases and J by 3 bases, 5 bases remained unmatched. This sample stems from a study of OX40 agonist ivuxolimab in advanced cancers. Study background: Prior anti-PD-1, anti-PD-L1 or anti-CTLA-4 therapy did not bar entry, and about 40% had some.

Study outcomes and limitations: Low normalized T-cell clonal expansion was additionally recorded for some nonresponders. Relative to CD4+ cells, CD8+ T cells on average had more expanded clones.

This rearrangement joins TRBV11-2 to TRBJ2-3, with 9 nucleotides matching TRBD1. The sample in question was CD4+ or CD8+ T cells sorted from blood, obtained in a trial of the OX40 agonist ivuxolimab. This TCR derives from an adult with an advanced solid tumor such as melanoma, head and neck, liver or kidney cancer. This chain's CDR3 is CASTQGAGTDTQYF. DNA for the CDR3: TGTGCCAGCACACAGGGGGCAGGGACAGATACGCAGTATTTT.